This T cell receptor beta chain was sequenced for a study of T cells after yellow fever vaccination. About the study: Low-cell-number fractions underwent preparation using SMART-Seq v4 Ultra Low Input.

Study findings and constraints: Sorted repertoires could include abundant contaminating clonotypes from bulk cells. Clonotypes shared by both compartments, CD4 and CD8, made up a small share.

V gave up 8 bases and J gave up 0 bases, with 16 bases separating them. In germline, CDR1 is MNHEY, CDR2 SVGAGI. CDR3 length: 15 residues. Turning to this clonotype: Its specificity is unknown.

Conversion of TCR transcripts into cDNA relied on 5'RACE template switching, which added a universal primer site and UMIs. TCRdb recomputed calls from the 5' RACE reads with MiXCR, one row per CDR3 protein. Of approximately 510,000 distinct CDR3 sequences listed, 21% were seen once; the top ten hold 16%. V gene TRBV6-5 combines with J gene TRBJ1-2, with D possibly TRBD1 on 5 matching bases. Sequencing used PBMCs, obtained less than 25 days after the first yellow fever vaccination. This clonotype originated in a man aged 18-30 years who received the YFV17D yellow fever vaccine. The DNA for the CDR3 is TGTGCCAGCCGAATCAGGGCAGGTTCTAACTATGGCTACACCTTC. Protein sequence: CASRIRAGSNYGYTF.